The text below deals with one T cell receptor (beta chain). The sample comes from a study of STAT5B mutations in CD4+ large granular lymphocyte leukemia. The CDR3 has 13 residues. Germline loops: CDR1 SQVTM, CDR2 ANQGSEA. The V and J ends lost 3 bases and 8 bases respectively, with 14 bases between them. Sequenced by immunoSEQ multiplex PCR; TCRdb stores in-frame clones only, minus some. The repertoire holds roughly 46,000 clones, with 80% to 85% as singletons. The chain has TRBV29-1 and TRBJ2-1, with D tentatively TRBD2 (5 bases). This receptor was obtained from a human donor in good health. Sequenced material: CD4+ T cells from blood buffy coats. CDR3 DNA: TGCAGCGTTGAGTCCCTAGCTAGGGATGAGCAGTTCTTC. Its protein product is CSVESLARDEQFF.